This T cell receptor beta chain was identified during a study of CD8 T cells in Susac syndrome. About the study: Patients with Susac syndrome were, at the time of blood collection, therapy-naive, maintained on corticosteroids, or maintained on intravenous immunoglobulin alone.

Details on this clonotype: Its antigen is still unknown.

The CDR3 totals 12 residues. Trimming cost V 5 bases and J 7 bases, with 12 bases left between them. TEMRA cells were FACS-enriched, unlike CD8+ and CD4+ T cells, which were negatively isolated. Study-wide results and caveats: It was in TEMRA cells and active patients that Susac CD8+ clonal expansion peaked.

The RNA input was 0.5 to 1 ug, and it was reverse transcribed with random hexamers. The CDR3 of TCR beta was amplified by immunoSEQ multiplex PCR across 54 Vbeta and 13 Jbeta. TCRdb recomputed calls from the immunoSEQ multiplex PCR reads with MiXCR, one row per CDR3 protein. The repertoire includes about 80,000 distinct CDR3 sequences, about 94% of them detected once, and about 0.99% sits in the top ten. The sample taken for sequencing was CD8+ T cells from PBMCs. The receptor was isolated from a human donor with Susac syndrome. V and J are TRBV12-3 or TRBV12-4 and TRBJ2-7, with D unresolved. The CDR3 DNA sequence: TGTGCCAGCAGTCCACCCTCGAAGGAGCAGTACTTC. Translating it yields CASSPPSKEQYF.